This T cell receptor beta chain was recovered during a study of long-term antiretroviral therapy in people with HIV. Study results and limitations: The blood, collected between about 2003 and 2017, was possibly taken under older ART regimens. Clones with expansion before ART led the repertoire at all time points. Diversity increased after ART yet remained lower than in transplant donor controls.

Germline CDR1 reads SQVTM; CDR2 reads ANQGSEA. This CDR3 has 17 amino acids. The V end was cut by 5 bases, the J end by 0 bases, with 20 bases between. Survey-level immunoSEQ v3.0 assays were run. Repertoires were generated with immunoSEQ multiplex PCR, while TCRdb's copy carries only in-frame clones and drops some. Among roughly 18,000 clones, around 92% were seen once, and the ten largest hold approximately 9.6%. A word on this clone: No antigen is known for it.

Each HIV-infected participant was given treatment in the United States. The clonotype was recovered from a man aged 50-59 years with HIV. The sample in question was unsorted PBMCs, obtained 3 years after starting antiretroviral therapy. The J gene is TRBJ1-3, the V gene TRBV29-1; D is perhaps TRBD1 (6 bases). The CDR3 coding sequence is TGCAGCGTTCTCCTAGATCCCAGGGGCCGCTCTGGAAACACCATATATTTT. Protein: CSVLLDPRGRSGNTIYF.